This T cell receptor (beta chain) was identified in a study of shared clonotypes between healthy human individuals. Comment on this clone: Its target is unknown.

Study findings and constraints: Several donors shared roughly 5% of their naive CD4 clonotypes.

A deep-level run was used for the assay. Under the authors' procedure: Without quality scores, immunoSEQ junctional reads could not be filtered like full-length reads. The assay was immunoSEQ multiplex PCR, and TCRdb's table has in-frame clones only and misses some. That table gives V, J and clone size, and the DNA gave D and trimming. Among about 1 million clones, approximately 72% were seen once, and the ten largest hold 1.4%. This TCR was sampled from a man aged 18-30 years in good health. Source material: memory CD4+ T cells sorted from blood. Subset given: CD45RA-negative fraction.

CDR3: CASKGQPENTEAFF. The DNA of the CDR3 is TGTGCCAGCAAGGGACAGCCAGAGAACACTGAAGCTTTCTTT. The rearrangement joins TRBV19 to TRBJ1-1; 7 nucleotides align to TRBD1. Per the germline V gene, CDR1 is LNHDA and CDR2 is SQIVND (reference sequence). The CDR3 covers 14 residues. Trimming took 9 bases from V and 1 from J; bases not matched to a gene: 8.